This record concerns one TCR beta chain sequence. The CDR3 spans 15 residues. Germline CDR1 LGHDT, CDR2 YNNKEL (reference sequence). V dropped 5 bases and J dropped 0 bases, with 13 bases sitting between them. Libraries were prepared by immunoSEQ multiplex PCR; TCRdb keeps only in-frame clonotypes and omits some of them. The data hold 200,000 or so clones, with around 94% observed a single time. This sample was taken from a study of control samples from healthy donors and cancer patients. The chain uses TRBV3-1 (or the pseudogene TRBV3-2) and TRBJ1-2; D might be TRBD1 (6 bases). Sequencing was performed on blood. The receptor was derived from a man aged 45 to 65 in good health. CDR3 nucleotide sequence: TGTGCCAGCAGCTACGGACAGCCTACTAACTATGGCTACACCTTC. It codes for CASSYGQPTNYGYTF.